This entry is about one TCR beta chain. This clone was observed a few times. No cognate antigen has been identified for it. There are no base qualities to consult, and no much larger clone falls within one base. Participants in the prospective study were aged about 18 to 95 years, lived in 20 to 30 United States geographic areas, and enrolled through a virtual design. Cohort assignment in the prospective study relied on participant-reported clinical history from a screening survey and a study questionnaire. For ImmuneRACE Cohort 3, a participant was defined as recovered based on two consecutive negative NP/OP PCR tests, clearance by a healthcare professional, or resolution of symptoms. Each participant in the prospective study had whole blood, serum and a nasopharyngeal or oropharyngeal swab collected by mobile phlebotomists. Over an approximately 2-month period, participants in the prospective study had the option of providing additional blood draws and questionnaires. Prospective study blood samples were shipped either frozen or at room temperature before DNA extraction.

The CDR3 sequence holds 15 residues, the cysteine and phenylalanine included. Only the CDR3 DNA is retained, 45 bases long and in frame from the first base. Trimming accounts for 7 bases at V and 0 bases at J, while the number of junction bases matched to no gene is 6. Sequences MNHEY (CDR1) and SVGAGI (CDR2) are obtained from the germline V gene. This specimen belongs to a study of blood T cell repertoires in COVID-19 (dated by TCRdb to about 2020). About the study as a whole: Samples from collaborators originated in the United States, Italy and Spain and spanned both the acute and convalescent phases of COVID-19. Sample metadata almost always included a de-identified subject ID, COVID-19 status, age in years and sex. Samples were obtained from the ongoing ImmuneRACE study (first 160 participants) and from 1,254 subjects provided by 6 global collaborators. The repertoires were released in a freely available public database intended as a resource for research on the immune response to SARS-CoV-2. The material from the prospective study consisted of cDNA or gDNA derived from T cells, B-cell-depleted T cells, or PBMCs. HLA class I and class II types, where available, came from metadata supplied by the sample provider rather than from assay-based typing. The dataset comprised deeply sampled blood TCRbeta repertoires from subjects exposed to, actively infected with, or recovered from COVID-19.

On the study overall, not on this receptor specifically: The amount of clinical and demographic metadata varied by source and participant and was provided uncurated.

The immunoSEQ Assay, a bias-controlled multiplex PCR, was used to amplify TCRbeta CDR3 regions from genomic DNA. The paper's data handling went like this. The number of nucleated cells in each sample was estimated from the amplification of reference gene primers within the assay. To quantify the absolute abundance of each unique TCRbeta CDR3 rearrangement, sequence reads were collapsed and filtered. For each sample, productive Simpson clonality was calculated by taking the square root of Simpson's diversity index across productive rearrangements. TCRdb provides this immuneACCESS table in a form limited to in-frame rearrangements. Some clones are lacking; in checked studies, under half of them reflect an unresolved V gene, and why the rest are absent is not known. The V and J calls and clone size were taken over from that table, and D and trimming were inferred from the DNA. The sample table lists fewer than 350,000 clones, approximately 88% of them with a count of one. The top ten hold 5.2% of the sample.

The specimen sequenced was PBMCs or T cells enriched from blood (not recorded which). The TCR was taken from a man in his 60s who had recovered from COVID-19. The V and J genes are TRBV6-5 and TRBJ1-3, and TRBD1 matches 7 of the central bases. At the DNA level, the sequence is TGTGCCAGCAAACTGGGACAGAGCTCTGGAAACACCATATATTTT. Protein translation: CASKLGQSSGNTIYF.